This T cell receptor (beta chain) was identified in a study of CD8+ T cells in alopecia areata. Extraction and reverse transcription of RNA yielded cDNA as the sequencing template. Repertoires were generated with immunoSEQ multiplex PCR, while TCRdb's copy carries only in-frame clones and drops some. The profile covers 200,000 to 250,000 clones, with about 57% appearing a single time and approximately 1.4% taken by the ten largest. V was clipped by 2 bases and J by 0 bases; unmatched bases: 3. The germline V gene has CDR1 SNHLY and CDR2 FYNNEI. The CDR3 contains 17 residues. Treatment described: oral pan-JAK inhibitor, 5-10 mg twice daily.

Source: CD4+ T cells sorted from blood, taken at week 4, from a patient treated with tofacitinib. V gene TRBV2 combines with J gene TRBJ2-3, with 12 bases fitting TRBD2. This receptor was obtained from a human donor with alopecia areata. CDR3 sequence reads: CASSELAGGRSTDTQYF. The CDR3 region has the DNA TGTGCCAGCAGTGAACTAGCGGGGGGGCGTAGCACAGATACGCAGTATTTT.